This is a list of T cell receptor beta chains from one sample in a study of CD8 T cells in ankylosing spondylitis. TCRdb passed the 5' RACE reads through MiXCR, listing each CDR3 protein once. The data hold approximately 300,000 distinct CDR3 sequences, with 20% observed a single time. Sequencing was carried out using blood, either unsorted or a sorted T cell fraction (not recorded which). Receptors originate from a male donor with ankylosing spondylitis or in good health (not recorded which). The CDR3 runs from the conserved cysteine through the conserved F or W. The D gene is left open where the match is weak. Rows may omit the clone size; those that give it use once, few, many or a size class.

d_call	v_call	clone_size	j_call	cdr3_aa	cdr3_nt
NA	TRBV5-1	NA	TRBJ2-2	CASSLEAGVTGELFF	TGCGCCAGCAGCTTGGAAGCAGGGGTCACCGGGGAGCTGTTTTTT
NA	TRBV12-3/TRBV12-4	NA	TRBJ1-4	CASSPDGGRGKLFF	TGTGCCAGCAGTCCCGACGGCGGACGGGGAAAACTGTTTTTT
TRBD1	TRBV12-5	NA	TRBJ2-1	CASAPYQGVQNLYNEQFF	TGTGCTAGTGCCCCATATCAGGGGGTCCAAAACCTATACAATGAGCAGTTCTTC
TRBD1	TRBV7-9	few	TRBJ2-4	CASSRQGTTKNIQYF	TGTGCCAGCAGCCGACAGGGGACGACCAAAAACATTCAGTACTTC
TRBD2	TRBV2	NA	TRBJ2-1	CASMTDAGLAIYNEQFF	TGTGCCAGCATGACTGACGCGGGACTAGCTATCTACAATGAGCAGTTCTTC
TRBD2	TRBV15	few	TRBJ2-3	CATSRDGAGVSDTQYF	TGTGCCACCAGCAGAGATGGGGCGGGAGTATCGGATACGCAGTATTTT
TRBD2	TRBV15	few	TRBJ2-2	CATSREALAVNTGELFF	TGTGCCACCAGCAGAGAGGCCCTAGCGGTGAACACCGGGGAGCTGTTTTTT
TRBD2	TRBV4-2	many	TRBJ2-2	CASSQGPSGQNTGELFF	TGTGCCAGCAGCCAAGGGCCTAGCGGGCAAAACACCGGGGAGCTGTTTTTT
NA	TRBV5-5	NA	TRBJ2-2	CASSPQVSNTGELFF	TGTGCCAGCAGCCCACAGGTCTCGAACACCGGGGAGCTGTTTTTT
NA	TRBV6-6	few	TRBJ1-2	CASSDRREYGYTF	TGTGCCAGCAGCGACAGGAGGGAATATGGCTACACCTTC
TRBD1	TRBV5-1	NA	TRBJ1-1	CASSSPGTGTGGPEAFF	TGCGCCAGCAGCTCTCCCGGGACAGGGACTGGGGGCCCTGAAGCTTTCTTT
TRBD1	TRBV9	NA	TRBJ2-2	CASSALTGGTGELFF	TGTGCCAGCAGCGCTTTGACAGGGGGTACCGGGGAGCTGTTTTTT
NA	TRBV9	NA	TRBJ2-1	CASSVTNSYNEQFF	TGTGCCAGCAGCGTAACTAATTCCTACAATGAGCAGTTCTTC
NA	TRBV28	many	TRBJ1-1	CASSLWGNTEAFF	TGTGCCAGCAGTTTATGGGGAAACACTGAAGCTTTCTTT
NA	TRBV6-5	NA	TRBJ1-1	CASSWRGWAFF	TGTGCCAGCAGTTGGCGGGGGTGGGCTTTCTTT